The clone carrying this T cell receptor beta chain was seen only once. Its antigen remains unidentified. The data originate from a study of T-cell memory formation after mild COVID-19. Study-level information: TCR clusters were mostly donor specific. The study's findings and limits: The authors did not confirm SARS-CoV-2 specificity of second-wave clones peaking day 37. Detection of some responders pre-infection suggested pre-existing cross-reactive memory T cells participated.

TCR alpha and TCR beta cDNA libraries carrying sample barcodes and UMIs were produced by 5'RACE using constant-segment primers. TCRdb independently ran MiXCR on the 5' RACE reads; one entry per CDR3 protein. There are fewer than 500,000 distinct CDR3 sequences in the sample; roughly 25% occur only once, and around 13% lies in the top ten. Trimming took off 10 bases at V and 1 base at J, with 12 bases between the two ends. The length of the CDR3 is 13 residues. In germline, CDR1 is ENHRY, CDR2 SYGVKD. The TCR comes from an adult woman who had mild COVID-19 (a few samples of this study predate the infection). Cell type and time point are not known. Sequenced input: PBMCs or a T cell subset sorted from them (not recorded which). J is TRBJ2-3 and V is TRBV10-3; either TRBD1 or TRBD2 may supply D (5 bases each). For the CDR3, the DNA is TGTGCCACCGATAGGGACGGCACAGATACGCAGTATTTT. Translating gives CATDRDGTDTQYF.